This T cell receptor beta chain was identified in a study of tumour-infiltrating T cells in Burkitt lymphoma. Looking at the study overall: Survival, overall and progression-free, tracked with productive clonality.

Profiled with immunoSEQ multiplex PCR; TCRdb holds only in-frame clones, not every one. The sample holds tens of thousands of clones, around 30% seen once. Germline V gives CDR1 SQVTM, CDR2 ANQGSEA. Deletions cut 8 bases from V and 4 bases from J, with 15 bases between. This CDR3 has 14 residues. This TCR derives from a human donor with Burkitt lymphoma. V gene TRBV29-1 combines with J gene TRBJ1-6, with D perhaps matching TRBD1 (6 bases). The sequenced sample was tumor tissue. The CDR3 DNA follows: TGCAGCCTACAGACAGGACCTTATAATTCACCCCTCCACTTT. Translated, it gives CSLQTGPYNSPLHF.